The rows below give T cell receptor beta chains drawn from one sample of a study of blood T cell repertoires in COVID-19. Assay: immunoSEQ multiplex PCR; the TCRdb copy retains only in-frame clones and omits some. Altogether nearly 65,000 clones are present, around 84% being singletons, with the ten largest covering 12%. The material sequenced was peripheral blood. These receptors all stem from a human donor in a cohort sampled during active COVID-19. CDR3s include the opening cysteine and the closing phenylalanine or tryptophan. D genes are given only for firm matches. Clone size, where shown, is once, few, many, or a class for clones that have expanded.

v_gene	j_gene	d_gene	abundance	CDR3nt	CDR3aa
TRBV2	TRBJ1-4	.	.	TGTGCCAGCCAACCAACATCGACAGGTGAAAAACTGTTTTTT	CASQPTSTGEKLFF
TRBV7-8	TRBJ2-7	TRBD2	.	TGTGCCAGCAGCTTACTAGCGGGGGCAGGGTACGAGCAGTACTTC	CASSLLAGAGYEQYF
TRBV24-1	TRBJ2-3	TRBD2	.	TGTGCCACCAGTGTTGGGAGGGAAATCACAGATACGCAGTATTTT	CATSVGREITDTQYF
TRBV19	TRBJ1-1	TRBD1	.	TGTGCCACGAACAGGGGTACGAACACTGAAGCTTTCTTT	CATNRGTNTEAFF
TRBV6-5	TRBJ2-1	.	.	TGTGCCAGCAGGAGGGGACTGGGACTTTACAATGAGCAGTTCTTC	CASRRGLGLYNEQFF
TRBV28	TRBJ2-3	.	.	TGTGCCATCTGGGGAGGCCCTAGAGATACGCAGTATTTT	CAIWGGPRDTQYF
TRBV4-1	TRBJ2-1	.	once	TGCGCCAGCAGCCAAGATCGGATTGCAGGGGATGAGCAGTTCTTC	CASSQDRIAGDEQFF
TRBV6-5	TRBJ2-1	.	.	TGTGCCAGCAGTCCCTTTGTCCTCAATGAGCAGTTCTTC	CASSPFVLNEQFF
TRBV27	TRBJ1-1	TRBD1	.	TGTGCCAGCAGTTTCCTGACAGGGTCGGGGACTGAAGCTTTCTTT	CASSFLTGSGTEAFF
TRBV18	TRBJ2-7	.	once	TGTGCCAGCTCACCGGGCAATTCCTACGAGCAGTACTTC	CASSPGNSYEQYF
TRBV5-1	TRBJ1-4	.	.	TGCGCCAGCAGCTTCCCAGGTGAAAAACTGTTTTTT	CASSFPGEKLFF
TRBV6-5	TRBJ2-1	.	.	TGTGCCAGCAGTTACTCGGGCGATAACAATGAGCAGTTCTTC	CASSYSGDNNEQFF
TRBV5-4	TRBJ2-4	TRBD1	.	TGTGCCAGCAGCCGGACAGGGGACCCCACCGAAAACATTCAGTACTTC	CASSRTGDPTENIQYF
TRBV7-9	TRBJ2-6	TRBD1	.	TGTGCCAGCATCTCGACAGGGGTAGGGGCCAACGTCCTGACTTTC	CASISTGVGANVLTF
TRBV16	TRBJ2-7	TRBD1	.	TGTGCCAGCACCGGGACAGGGCAACGCTACGAGCAGTACTTC	CASTGTGQRYEQYF
TRBV2	TRBJ1-5	.	.	TGTGCCAGCTCTCCGGAACGGACAAGGATGCCCCAGCATTTT	CASSPERTRMPQHF
TRBV12-3/TRBV12-4	TRBJ2-1	.	.	TGTGCCAGCAGTCAGGGGTCTAGACAGTTCTTC	CASSQGSRQFF
TRBV12-5	TRBJ2-7	TRBD2	.	TGTGCTAGTGGTACCCTCAGCGGGAGCTTCGTAGACGAGCAGTACTTC	CASGTLSGSFVDEQYF
TRBV15	TRBJ2-5	TRBD2	once	TGTGCCACCAGACCCGGCTCTAGCGGGAGGGTGGAGACCCAGTACTTC	CATRPGSSGRVETQYF
TRBV5-5	TRBJ2-1	TRBD2	.	TGTGCCAGCAGCCCGGCGCGACTAGCGGAAGACAATGAGCAGTTCTTC	CASSPARLAEDNEQFF
TRBV6-5	TRBJ1-2	TRBD1	.	TGTGCCACCCAACAGGGGACGGGCGGCTACACCTTC	CATQQGTGGYTF
TRBV19	TRBJ2-7	.	.	TGTGCCAGTAGTATAAAAGGAGACAGAAGTCTGTACGAGCAGTACTTC	CASSIKGDRSLYEQYF
TRBV7-2	TRBJ1-3	.	.	TGTGCCAGCACCCGGGAGGGAACAAGGACTCTCGGAAACACCATATATTTT	CASTREGTRTLGNTIYF
TRBV4-2	TRBJ1-4	TRBD1	.	TGTGCCAGCAGCCAAGATTGGGGCAGCAGGGGGCATGAAAAACTGTTTTTT	CASSQDWGSRGHEKLFF
TRBV25-1	TRBJ2-7	.	.	TGTGCCAGCCCCCCCCCGAGAAGGACAGCATCCTACGAGCAGTACTTC	CASPPPRRTASYEQYF
TRBV30	TRBJ1-6	.	.	TGTGCCTGGGAGGGAAAGGACAGCTATAATTCACCCCTCCACTTT	CAWEGKDSYNSPLHF
TRBV9	TRBJ1-4	TRBD1	.	TGTGCCAGCAGCGTAGAGGTCAGGGGGCCCGAAAAACTGTTTTTT	CASSVEVRGPEKLFF
TRBV29-1	TRBJ2-6	.	.	TGCAGCGTTGCTGACTCAGGGTTTTTAACCGGGGCCAACGTCCTGACTTTC	CSVADSGFLTGANVLTF
TRBV6-5	TRBJ2-7	TRBD1	.	TGTGCCAGCAGTTACTCGACTGCAGGGGGCTCCTACGAGCAGTACTTC	CASSYSTAGGSYEQYF
TRBV29-1	TRBJ1-3	.	.	TGCAGCGTTGTTCAGGGAAACACCATATATTTT	CSVVQGNTIYF
TRBV4-3	TRBJ1-2	.	once	TGCGCCAGCAGCCAAGTCCCAGGCACCTATGGCTACACCTTC	CASSQVPGTYGYTF
TRBV3-1/TRBV3-2	TRBJ2-3	.	.	TGTGCCAGCAGCCCGCGAAGGGGGAGTCGAACAGATACGCAGTATTTT	CASSPRRGSRTDTQYF
TRBV7-2	TRBJ1-5	.	.	TGTGCCAGCAGCCGCCGACAAGATAGCAATCAGCCCCAGCATTTT	CASSRRQDSNQPQHF
TRBV20-1	TRBJ1-6	.	.	TGCAGTGCTAGGGGTTTGGAGGCCCTCCACTTT	CSARGLEALHF
TRBV7-7	TRBJ2-7	.	.	TGTGCTAGCAGCTTAGAATTCAGCTACGAGCAGTACTTC	CASSLEFSYEQYF
TRBV6-2/TRBV6-3	TRBJ2-7	TRBD2	.	TGTGCCAGCAGTTCCGGCCCGCTAGCGGGGCGCTCCTACGAGCAGTACTTC	CASSSGPLAGRSYEQYF
TRBV7-2	TRBJ2-3	.	.	TGTGCCAGCAGCTCCTATCTAGAAACAGATACGCAGTATTTT	CASSSYLETDTQYF
TRBV5-4	TRBJ2-5	TRBD1	.	TGTGCCAGCAGCTTTGGACAGGGACAAGAGACCCAGTACTTC	CASSFGQGQETQYF
TRBV6-5	TRBJ2-7	.	.	TGTGCCAGCAGTTACCAGCGGAACTTATACGAGCAGTACTTC	CASSYQRNLYEQYF
TRBV5-6	TRBJ2-1	TRBD1	.	TGTGCCTCGGGAATCGGGACAGGGATTTACAATGAGCAGTTCTTC	CASGIGTGIYNEQFF
TRBV5-1	TRBJ2-7	.	.	TGCGCCAGCAGCTTGGAGCCAGGGTACTACGAGCAGTACTTC	CASSLEPGYYEQYF
TRBV7-3	TRBJ2-5	.	.	TGTGCCAGCAGTGACGGGGGGACCCAGTACTTC	CASSDGGTQYF
TRBV27	TRBJ1-5	.	.	TGTGCCAGCAGTCCCTACAATCAGCCCCAGCATTTT	CASSPYNQPQHF
TRBV27	TRBJ1-1	TRBD1	.	TGTGCCAGCAGTTTACACCGCTCGGGACAGGGTGCTGAAGCTTTCTTT	CASSLHRSGQGAEAFF
TRBV4-2	TRBJ2-2	TRBD2	.	TGTGCCAGCAGCCTGGGACTACTAAACACCGGGGAGCTGTTTTTT	CASSLGLLNTGELFF
TRBV6-5	TRBJ1-4	TRBD1	.	TGTGCCAGCAGTTCTAGGACAGGGGCAACTAATGAAAAACTGTTTTTT	CASSSRTGATNEKLFF
TRBV27	TRBJ1-2	.	few	TGTGCCAGCAGACTAAATTCACAGGGTTGGGTCACCTTC	CASRLNSQGWVTF